This TCR beta chain was recovered during a study of preoperative IRX-2 immunotherapy in early breast cancer. Some clones are missing from TCRdb's copy, which holds only in-frame ones; the method was immunoSEQ multiplex PCR. This table holds some 19,000 clones, around four fifths found once. The sample's treatment: preoperative locoregional IRX-2 cytokine immunotherapy. Patients received preoperative, locoregional IRX-2 cytokine immunotherapy in a phase Ib study. This CDR3 has 15 amino acids. The V gene's germline CDR1 is LGHNT and CDR2 FRNRAP. This receptor was identified in a human donor with breast cancer. This chain joins TRBV12-5 and TRBJ2-7; 9 bases line up with TRBD1. The sequencing used lymph node tissue, collected after IRX-2 immunotherapy. The CDR3 sequence: CASTPSDRGGYEQYF. CDR3 coding DNA: TGTGCCAGCACCCCTTCGGACAGGGGTGGGTACGAGCAGTACTTC.